This T cell receptor (beta chain) stems from a study of a mutant IDH1 vaccine in newly diagnosed glioma. Study-level background: Vaccination started 4-6 weeks after radiotherapy alone, or with temozolomide cycles.

A word on this clone: What it binds is not known.

Clones were read by immunoSEQ multiplex PCR, and TCRdb kept only the in-frame ones, dropping some. The sample holds about 32,000 clones, almost 80% seen once. The time point is: week 35, safety follow-up. Vaccinated patients received 300 ug of mutant IDH1 20-mer peptide per dose, with topical imiquimod. Donors had new IDH1-mutant astrocytomas of WHO grade 3 or 4 (ATRX-lost). Trimming took 4 bases from V and 10 from J, leaving 11 bases between them. CDR3 length: 11 amino acids. From germline, CDR1 is SGDLS and CDR2 YYNGEE. Here the sequenced sample was PBMCs, taken from a glioma patient whose treatment included an IDH1 peptide vaccine. The V call is TRBV9, the J call TRBJ1-1; D ambiguous. The TCR comes from a young woman with glioma. Some clones in this sample may be carry-over from other donors' samples. CDR3 coding DNA: TGTGCCAGCAGCCCAGGAAATGGAGCTTTCTTT. Its protein product is CASSPGNGAFF.